One and the same sample provided the 26 T cell receptor beta chains below, sequenced in a study of metastatic and nonmetastatic thyroid tumors. Thyroid surgery was performed in patients who had received no treatment beforehand. TCRdb reanalyzed the PCR reads via MiXCR. Altogether about 41,000 clones are present, about an eighth being singletons, with the ten largest covering approximately 24%. Source material: blood. Source of these receptors: a female donor with papillary thyroid cancer or a benign thyroid nodule (not recorded which). Some clones in this sample may be carry-over from other donors' samples.

This clone came up many times. V usage is TRBV30 and J usage is TRBJ2-3; 7 bases fit TRBD2. Trimming removed 8 bases from V and 3 bases from J; junction bases left unmatched: 11. The CDR3 runs 14 residues. Germline assignment: CDR1 GTSNPN and CDR2 SVGIG (reference sequence). CDR3 in amino acids: CALKNKRGTDTQYF. In DNA form, the CDR3 reads TGTGCCCTCAAAAATAAGCGGGGAACAGATACGCAGTATTTT.

The table lists this clone with many counts. As DNA, the CDR3 is TGTGCCAGCACCCAAGGGAGACTAGCCGTTTCCTACGAGCAGTACTTC. This codes for CASTQGRLAVSYEQYF. The V gene is TRBV6-2 or TRBV6-3, the J gene TRBJ2-7, with 7 bases fitting TRBD2. The CDR3 sequence is 16 residues long. Trimming took 7 bases from V and 1 from J; bases not matched to a gene: 13. CDR1 and CDR2 from the germline V gene are MNHEY and SVGEGT.

This clone was seen at least ten times. The V call is TRBV4-2, the J call TRBJ2-7; no definite D call. This CDR3 is 14 amino acids long. The germline V gene encodes CDR1 LGHNA and CDR2 YNFKEQ. Trimming took 1 base from V and 0 from J, leaving 7 bases between them. The CDR3 protein is CASSQGFTSYEQYF. DNA of the CDR3: TGTGCCAGCAGCCAAGGCTTCACCTCCTACGAGCAGTACTTC.

In its sample, this clone was seen many times. The chain joins TRBV7-8 to TRBJ2-1; no definite D call. Germline V gives CDR1 SGHVS, CDR2 FQNEAQ. CDR3 length: 14 residues. Trimming pared 2 bases from V and 6 bases from J, leaving 11 bases between. The CDR3 spells CASSLLKGGNEQFF. The CDR3 region has the DNA TGTGCCAGCAGCTTATTAAAGGGTGGCAATGAGCAGTTCTTC.

This clone was found a few times. The chain joins TRBV2 to TRBJ2-7; D gene ambiguous. Germline V gene data show CDR1 as SNHLY and CDR2 as FYNNEI. V gave up 1 base and J gave up 1 base, with 14 bases separating them. This CDR3 has 16 residues. The CDR3 is CASSEGSGNKSYEQYF. As DNA, the CDR3 is TGTGCCAGCAGTGAAGGAAGTGGGAACAAATCCTACGAGCAGTACTTC.

This clone has a count of ten or more. V and J are TRBV5-1 and TRBJ1-1; tentatively, D is TRBD1 (6 bases). This CDR3 spans 17 amino acids. V was cut by 0 bases and J by 2 bases, with 17 bases left in between. Germline assignment: CDR1 SGHRS and CDR2 YFSETQ. DNA of the CDR3: TGCGCCAGCAGCTTGGAACGAAAAGGGGGATTTAACACTGAAGCTTTCTTT. Protein: CASSLERKGGFNTEAFF. Combining the CDR3 with reference TRBV5-1 and TRBJ1-1 gives the whole variable domain KAGVTQTPRYLIKTRGQQVTLSCSPISGHRSVSWYQQTPGQGLQFLFEYFSETQRNKGNFPGRFSGRQFSNSRSEMNVSTLELGDSALYLCASSLERKGGFNTEAFFGQGTRLTVV.

This clone was observed many times. The chain carries TRBV3-1 and TRBJ2-7; TRBD1 is a possible D gene (5 bases). Germline values: CDR1 LGHDT, CDR2 YNNKEL (reference sequence). The CDR3 totals 13 residues. V shed 6 bases and J shed 2 bases, with 11 bases lying between them. This chain's CDR3 is CASSRTPAYEQYF. CDR3 DNA sequence: TGTGCCAGCAGTCGGACACCCGCCTACGAGCAGTACTTC.

This clone occurred many times. V and J are TRBV7-2 and TRBJ1-4; D is ambiguous. V was pared by 5 bases and J by 7 bases, with 8 bases between. Germline CDR1 SGHTA, CDR2 FQGNSA. This CDR3 has 12 amino acids. CDR3 sequence (DNA): TGTGCCAGCAGCGTCTATAGTGAAAAACTGTTTTTT. It translates to CASSVYSEKLFF.

This clone has a count of ten or more. This chain links TRBV24-1 with TRBJ2-1; D call uncertain. The V end was cut by 4 bases, the J end by 5 bases, with 14 bases between. The CDR3 consists of 15 residues. The V gene's germline CDR1 is KGHDR and CDR2 SFDVKD. CDR3: CATSESRINHNEQFF. CDR3 bases: TGTGCCACCAGTGAGTCTAGAATAAATCACAATGAGCAGTTCTTC.

This clone was recorded at least ten times. The chain combines TRBV24-1 with TRBJ1-5; D ambiguous. Germline V gene sequence: CDR1 KGHDR, CDR2 SFDVKD. The CDR3 spans 15 residues. Trimming removed 3 bases at V and 11 bases at J, with 19 bases between. This CDR3 is CATSDPDWSGEAQHF. The CDR3 coding sequence is TGTGCCACCAGTGATCCTGACTGGAGTGGTGAAGCCCAGCATTTT.

The chain links TRBV18 to TRBJ2-3; 7 bases align to TRBD1. CDR3 size: 14 residues. CDR1 and CDR2 (germline): KGHSH, LQKENI. The V and J ends lost 3 bases and 6 bases, in that order; junction bases with no gene match: 6. DNA for the CDR3: TGTGCCAGCTCACCGGCAGGGGGTCCGGATACGCAGTATTTT. Translated: CASSPAGGPDTQYF.

This clone was observed many times. This sequence joins TRBV7-8 and TRBJ2-5; D might be TRBD1 (5 bases). CDR3 size: 13 residues. The germline V gene has CDR1 SGHVS and CDR2 FQNEAQ. Trimming pared 3 bases from V and 2 bases from J, leaving 7 bases between. The CDR3, as DNA: TGTGCCAGCAGCTTGACAGAGCAAGAGACCCAGTACTTC. Encoded protein: CASSLTEQETQYF. Full variable domain (rest looked up from reference TRBV7-8 and TRBJ2-5): GAGVSQSPRYKVAKRGQDVALRCDPISGHVSLFWYQQALGQGPEFLTYFQNEAQLDKSGLPSDRFFAERPEGSVSTLKIQRTQQEDSAVYLCASSLTEQETQYFGPGTRLLVL.

This clone was found many times. V and J are TRBV24-1 and TRBJ2-1; 9 positions agree with TRBD2. The V and J ends lost 6 bases and 0 bases, in that order; junction bases with no gene match: 2. The CDR3 runs 15 residues. Germline lookup yields CDR1 KGHDR and CDR2 SFDVKD. The chain's CDR3 is CATSSSGTSYNEQFF. The DNA of the CDR3 is TGTGCCACCAGTTCTAGCGGGACCTCCTACAATGAGCAGTTCTTC.

As for this clone: This may arise from a read error, as a much more abundant clone is one base away. The chain couples TRBV27 to TRBJ2-2; 8 bases match TRBD2. Looked up from germline, CDR1 is MNHEY and CDR2 is SMNVEV (reference sequence). The CDR3 has 13 amino acids. The J segment lost 10 bases and the V segment lost 7 bases, leaving 8 bases of the junction unmatched. The CDR3, as DNA: TGTGCCAGCATGCGGGGGGCGCGCGTGGAGCTGTTTTTT. Translated, it gives CASMRGARVELFF.

Ten or more counts support this clone. V gene TRBV28 combines with J gene TRBJ1-2; TRBD1 agrees at 9 bases. With V trimmed by 7 bases and J by 6 bases, 6 bases remained unmatched. This CDR3 contains 13 residues. Germline loops: CDR1 MDHEN, CDR2 SYDVKM. DNA for the CDR3: TGTGCCAGCATACAGGGACAGGGTCATGGCTACACCTTC. Translated: CASIQGQGHGYTF.

Comments on this clone: This may be a read error, as it is one base from a much larger clone. J is TRBJ1-4 and V is TRBV7-2; no clear D. This CDR3 region has 17 residues. Per the germline V gene, CDR1 is SGHTA and CDR2 is FQGNSA. In nucleotides, the CDR3 is TGTGCCAGCAGCCACGGGGATTGGTACTCAACTAATGAAGAACTGTTTTTT. Translated, it gives CASSHGDWYSTNEELFF.

Many counts were recorded for this clone. The genes are TRBV15 and TRBJ1-5; no reliable D call. Germline CDR1 LNHNV, CDR2 YYDKDF (reference sequence). This CDR3 contains 14 residues. Trimming pared 1 base from V and 4 bases from J, leaving 8 bases between. The CDR3 DNA reads as TGTGCCACCAGCAGAGCAAGTGGAAATCAGCCCCAGCATTTT. It encodes CATSRASGNQPQHF.

At least ten counts were recorded for this clone. The sample carries other DNA sequences with the same CDR3. The V gene is TRBV4-2, the J gene TRBJ2-7; TRBD2 might be the D (5 bases). Germline V gene lookup returns CDR1 LGHNA and CDR2 YNFKEQ. Trimming took off 0 bases at V and 3 bases at J, with 12 bases between the two ends. This CDR3 spans 15 amino acids. CDR3 sequence reads: CASSQDPLTSYEQYF. The CDR3 DNA reads TGTGCCAGCAGCCAAGATCCCCTTACTAGCTACGAGCAGTACTTC.

This clone was observed at least ten times. The chain joins TRBV19 to TRBJ2-2; 11 nucleotides align to TRBD1. V lost 4 bases and J lost 6; bases outside the gene matches: 7. CDR1 is LNHDA and CDR2 is SQIVND in the germline V gene (reference sequence). The CDR3 sequence is 16 residues long. The CDR3 reads CASSTIGQGAPGELFF. The DNA of the CDR3 is TGTGCCAGTAGTACCATTGGACAGGGGGCGCCCGGGGAGCTGTTTTTT.

J is TRBJ1-2 and V is TRBV11-2; no clear D gene. The CDR3 spans 15 residues. From germline, CDR1 is SGHAT and CDR2 FQNNGV. V shed 4 bases and J shed 4 bases, with 16 bases lying between them. CDR3 sequence: CASSSNGRELYGYTF. CDR3 DNA sequence: TGTGCCAGCAGCTCTAACGGGCGGGAACTCTATGGCTACACCTTC.

Ten or more counts support this clone. This chain joins TRBV5-1 and TRBJ2-4; D is possibly TRBD2 (5 bases). CDR3 length: 15 residues. Germline V gene lookup returns CDR1 SGHRS and CDR2 YFSETQ. The germline V and J ends were trimmed by 3 bases and 3 bases, with 13 bases remaining between them. Written as DNA, the CDR3 is TGCGCCAGCAGCTCCGGGAACTCAGGCAAAAACATTCAGTACTTC. Translating gives CASSSGNSGKNIQYF. The full variable domain, its missing parts supplied by reference TRBV5-1 and TRBJ2-4, is KAGVTQTPRYLIKTRGQQVTLSCSPISGHRSVSWYQQTPGQGLQFLFEYFSETQRNKGNFPGRFSGRQFSNSRSEMNVSTLELGDSALYLCASSSGNSGKNIQYFGAGTRLSVL.

In its sample, this clone was seen many times. The CDR3 region has the DNA TGTGCCAGCAGTTTTGGGGACGGCCATCAGCCCCAGCATTTT. It codes for CASSFGDGHQPQHF. This chain joins TRBV28 and TRBJ1-5, with TRBD1 as a possible D gene (5 bases). The CDR3 loop spans 14 amino acids. Per germline, CDR1 MDHEN and CDR2 SYDVKM. V lost 3 bases and J 5 bases, leaving 11 bases between the germline ends.

This clone was counted at least ten times. This CDR3 is also generated by other DNA sequences in the sample. This chain links TRBV19 with TRBJ2-1, with TRBD2 matching over 7 bases. J lost 9 bases, V lost 7 bases, and 12 bases had no gene match. The CDR3 has 14 residues. Germline CDR1 is LNHDA and CDR2 is SQIVND (reference sequence). The CDR3 coding sequence is TGTGCCAGTATGATAGCGGGCCCTCCCAGTGAGCAGTTCTTC. This encodes CASMIAGPPSEQFF. The variable domain in full, completed from reference TRBV19 and TRBJ2-1, reads DGGITQSPKYLFRKEGQNVTLSCEQNLNHDAMYWYRQDPGQGLRLIYYSQIVNDFQKGDIAEGYSVSREKKESFPLTVTSAQKNPTAFYLCASMIAGPPSEQFFGPGTRLTVL.

A few counts support this clone. The junction departs from germline at one end; a sequencing error may be responsible. This chain connects TRBV6-2 or TRBV6-3 to TRBJ2-1; 14 bases fit TRBD2. The CDR3 is 18 residues long. Germline V gene sequence: CDR1 MNHEY, CDR2 SVGEGT. The CDR3: CASRYGHSRLAGGHERFF. The CDR3 DNA sequence: TGTGCCAGCAGGTATGGACACTCCAGACTAGCGGGAGGGCATGAGCGGTTCTTC.

This clone has ten or more counts. The chain joins TRBV28 to TRBJ1-5; no clear D gene. V lost 5 bases to trimming and J lost 7 bases, with 9 bases between them. CDR3 length: 12 residues. The germline gives CDR1 MDHEN, CDR2 SYDVKM. CDR3: CASSLSSQPQHF. The CDR3 DNA follows: TGTGCCAGCAGTCTTAGTTCCCAGCCCCAGCATTTT.

This clone was seen many times. This chain joins TRBV29-1 and TRBJ2-1, with no clear D. CDR1 is SQVTM and CDR2 is ANQGSEA in the germline V gene. Trimming took off 6 bases at V and 9 bases at J, with 9 bases between the two ends. The CDR3 has 10 residues. CDR3 sequence reads: CSVFRAEQFF. For the CDR3, the DNA is TGCAGCGTATTCCGTGCTGAGCAGTTCTTC.